The 15 T cell receptor beta chains below all came from one sample that was sequenced in a study of response to subunit inactivated influenza vaccine. MiXCR, applied by TCRdb to the RT-PCR reads, yields one record per CDR3 protein. The table has 650,000 to 800,000 distinct CDR3 sequences, about 14% seen once; the top ten hold approximately 7%. This material consisted of PBMCs from blood, taken around 14 days before vaccination. Every receptor here comes from a man in his fifties who received an inactivated influenza vaccine.

This clonotype was seen only a few times. The rearrangement uses TRBV12-3 or TRBV12-4 and TRBJ2-7; D tentatively fits TRBD1 or TRBD2 (5 bases each). The V gene lost 4 bases and the J gene lost 0 bases, with 7 bases spanning the gap. This CDR3 region has 13 residues. In nucleotides, the CDR3 is TGTGCCAGCAGTTGGGGGAACTCCTACGAGCAGTACTTC. It encodes CASSWGNSYEQYF.

V gene TRBV20-1 combines with J gene TRBJ2-7, with 9 bases that match TRBD1. Germline V gives CDR1 DFQATT, CDR2 SNEGSKA (reference sequence). The CDR3 is made up of 14 amino acids. The V segment lost 1 base and the J segment 2 bases; nucleotides outside the gene matches: 3. This CDR3 is CSARGGTGPYEQYF. The DNA for the CDR3 is TGCAGTGCTAGAGGTGGGACAGGGCCCTACGAGCAGTACTTC.

This clonotype was found a few times. The gene calls are TRBV6-2 or TRBV6-3 and TRBJ2-5, with 8 bases matching TRBD1. CDR1 and CDR2 from the germline V gene are MNHEY and SVGEGT. The CDR3 spans 15 residues. V was pared by 6 bases and J by 5 bases, with 11 bases of the junction left unmatched. This chain's CDR3 is CASSRGQGISETQYF. CDR3 sequence (DNA): TGTGCCAGCAGCCGTGGACAGGGTATATCGGAGACCCAGTACTTC.

This clonotype was seen many times. The V gene is TRBV6-6, the J gene TRBJ2-7; no clear D. V was cut by 3 bases and J by 6 bases, with 9 bases left in between. The CDR3 runs 12 residues. Per germline, CDR1 MNHNY and CDR2 SVGAGI (reference sequence). Here the CDR3 reads CASSYVRAEQYF. CDR3 nucleotides: TGTGCCAGCAGTTATGTAAGGGCCGAGCAGTACTTC.

This clonotype was seen more than once but under ten times. Here the CDR3 reads CSARDPADEQYF. As DNA, the CDR3 is TGCAGTGCTAGAGATCCTGCGGACGAGCAGTACTTC. This chain joins TRBV20-1 and TRBJ2-7; D is unclear. The germline V and J ends were trimmed by 0 bases and 5 bases, with 8 bases remaining between them. The CDR3 is 12 residues long. CDR1 is DFQATT and CDR2 is SNEGSKA in the germline V gene (reference sequence).

This chain uses TRBV7-9 with TRBJ2-4; D not certain. V lost 1 base to trimming and J lost 2 bases, with 6 bases between them. CDR3 size: 14 residues. Germline V CDR1 and CDR2: SEHNR, FQNEAQ (reference sequence). The CDR3 DNA sequence: TGTGCCAGCAGCTTAGGGGCCACCAAAAACATTCAGTACTTC. The encoded protein is CASSLGATKNIQYF.

The V and J genes are TRBV7-9 and TRBJ2-1; D unresolved. Germline V CDR1 and CDR2: SEHNR, FQNEAQ (reference sequence). The CDR3 sequence is 14 residues long. V was pared by 1 base and J by 6 bases, with 10 bases between. CDR3 in amino acids: CASSLGTWVNEQFF. CDR3 coding DNA: TGTGCCAGCAGCTTAGGGACGTGGGTCAATGAGCAGTTCTTC.

This clonotype was found many times. CDR3 bases: TGCGCCAGCAGCGGGAAGGGACGGAACACTGAAGCTTTCTTT. Residues: CASSGKGRNTEAFF. The chain couples TRBV5-1 to TRBJ1-1; D may be TRBD1 (5 bases). V lost 4 bases, J lost 1 base, and 11 bases lay in between. This CDR3 comprises 14 residues. Per germline, CDR1 SGHRS and CDR2 YFSETQ.

The chain employs TRBV19 and TRBJ2-2; D perhaps matches TRBD2 (6 bases). The CDR3 consists of 13 residues. Trimming took off 6 bases at V and 5 bases at J, with 10 bases between the two ends. CDR1 is LNHDA, CDR2 SQIVND, per germline (reference sequence). The CDR3 reads CASRAGRTGELFF. The CDR3 nucleotides read TGTGCCAGTAGGGCGGGGAGGACCGGGGAGCTGTTTTTT.

V is TRBV3-1 and J is TRBJ2-5; D may correspond to TRBD1 or TRBD2 (5 bases each). V was pared by 4 bases and J by 0 bases, with 12 bases between. There are 15 residues in the CDR3. Germline values: CDR1 LGHDT, CDR2 YNNKEL (reference sequence). The CDR3: CASSPGTVNQETQYF. CDR3 DNA sequence: TGTGCCAGCAGCCCAGGGACGGTAAACCAAGAGACCCAGTACTTC.

This clonotype was observed a handful of times. This chain's CDR3 is CASSFGTLEKLFF. Here the CDR3 DNA reads TGTGCCAGCAGCTTCGGGACTCTGGAAAAACTGTTTTTT. The V and J genes are TRBV7-2 and TRBJ1-4, with D maybe TRBD1 (5 bases). The CDR3 length is 13 residues. Germline CDR1 SGHTA, CDR2 FQGNSA. Trimming removed 3 bases from V and 8 bases from J, with 10 bases in between.

This clonotype was picked up a small number of times. V usage is TRBV12-2 and J usage is TRBJ2-1; the table names TRBD1, a call not compared with the DNA. TRBV12-2 is an annotated pseudogene. The length of the CDR3 is 17 residues. CDR3 region: CASRNSGQKSSYNEQFF. The CDR3 DNA reads as TGTGCAAGTCGCAATTCGGGACAGAAGAGCTCCTACAATGAGCAGTTCTTC.

This clonotype appeared a few times. V usage is TRBV2 and J usage is TRBJ2-7; the D is unclear. CDR1 and CDR2 (germline): SNHLY, FYNNEI. This CDR3 is 13 amino acids long. V lost 6 bases and J 5 bases, leaving 14 bases between the germline ends. CDR3: CASRPETWDEQYF. CDR3 in DNA: TGTGCCAGCAGACCTGAAACTTGGGACGAGCAGTACTTC.

This clonotype came up many times. The chain uses TRBV12-3 or TRBV12-4 and TRBJ2-1; D gene uncertain. The V and J ends lost 6 bases and 3 bases respectively, with 9 bases between them. The CDR3 is 13 residues long. In DNA, the CDR3 is TGTGCCAGCAGACGTGACAACTACAATGAGCAGTTCTTC. It translates to CASRRDNYNEQFF.

The chain is built from TRBV30 and TRBJ2-1, with a possible D match to TRBD2 (6 bases). V was clipped by 7 bases and J by 0 bases, with 16 bases between them. The germline V gene has CDR1 GTSNPN and CDR2 SVGIG (reference sequence). The CDR3 extends over 15 amino acids. This CDR3 reads CASGGLARSYNEQFF. CDR3 nucleotide sequence: TGTGCCTCCGGGGGTCTAGCGCGCTCCTACAATGAGCAGTTCTTC.